This passage covers 14 T cell receptor beta chains from one sample sequenced in a study of blood T cell repertoires in COVID-19. Only in-frame clones appear in the TCRdb table, and some are missing; sequencing was by immunoSEQ multiplex PCR. The sample shows 350,000 to 450,000 clones, approximately 86% of them seen only once. The sequencing input was peripheral blood. Every receptor here comes from a human donor in a cohort sampled during active COVID-19.

This chain joins TRBV7-6 and TRBJ2-7, with TRBD1 matching 7 bases. Trimming at V came to 5 bases and at J to 2 bases, leaving 15 bases not matched to a gene. The CDR3 totals 17 residues. In germline, CDR1 is SGHVS, CDR2 FNYEAQ. The CDR3 bases are TGTGCCAGCAGCCCCCTGGTGAAGAGGGGGCTACCCTACGAGCAGTACTTC. Amino acids: CASSPLVKRGLPYEQYF.

The V call is TRBV7-8, the J call TRBJ2-7; D is possibly TRBD2 (7 bases). Germline V gives CDR1 SGHVS, CDR2 FQNEAQ. The CDR3 consists of 16 residues. V shed 5 bases and J shed 5 bases, with 22 bases lying between them. CDR3 sequence: CASSPGGRRGFDEQYF. Written as DNA, the CDR3 is TGTGCCAGCAGCCCCGGGGGGCGGAGGGGGTTCGACGAGCAGTACTTC.

This chain links TRBV5-5 with TRBJ1-1; 8 positions match TRBD1. The V and J ends lost 4 bases and 8 bases, in that order; junction bases with no gene match: 7. This CDR3 has 13 residues. Germline V CDR1 and CDR2: SGHKS, YYEKEE (reference sequence). In DNA, the CDR3 is TGTGCCAGCAGCCAGATGACAGGGGCCGAAGCTTTCTTT. This translates into CASSQMTGAEAFF.

The chain employs TRBV6-5 and TRBJ1-6; 9 bases align to TRBD1. CDR3 length: 15 residues. Germline CDR1 is MNHEY and CDR2 is SVGAGI. After removal of 6 bases from V and 8 bases from J, the junction contained 8 bases not matched to a gene. The CDR3, as DNA: TGTGCCAGCAGATCCTCGGGACAGGGTTATTCACCCCTCCACTTT. This translates into CASRSSGQGYSPLHF.

The V gene is TRBV4-2, the J gene TRBJ1-2, with D maybe TRBD1 (5 bases). V dropped 1 base and J dropped 3 bases, with 9 bases sitting between them. Germline V lookup: CDR1 LGHNA, CDR2 YNFKEQ. This CDR3 spans 14 amino acids. CDR3 DNA sequence: TGTGCCAGCAGCCAAGTTATAGGGGACTATGGCTACACCTTC. Translating it yields CASSQVIGDYGYTF.

The chain employs TRBV10-2 and TRBJ1-5, with 8 bases matching TRBD1. This CDR3 has 16 amino acids. Germline loops: CDR1 WSHSY, CDR2 SAAADI. V lost 6 bases and J lost 1; bases outside the gene matches: 8. The CDR3 sequence is CASSQGARESNQPQHF. CDR3 sequence (DNA): TGCGCCAGCAGCCAGGGGGCGCGGGAAAGCAATCAGCCCCAGCATTTT.

This chain uses TRBV5-4 with TRBJ2-1; 12 positions match TRBD2. There are 15 residues in the CDR3. Unmatched junction bases numbered 6, after V lost 3 bases and J lost 8 bases. Germline V gives CDR1 SGHNT, CDR2 YYREEE (reference sequence). For the CDR3, the DNA is TGTGCCAGCAGCTCCAAGACTAGCGGGAGACATGAGCAGTTCTTC. This codes for CASSSKTSGRHEQFF.

The rearrangement links TRBV27 to TRBJ2-7; D unclear. Germline V gene data show CDR1 as MNHEY and CDR2 as SMNVEV (reference sequence). The CDR3 length is 16 residues. Trimming pared 8 bases from V and 0 bases from J, leaving 20 bases between. Here the CDR3 DNA reads TGTGCCAGCGTATTCACCAACGGATGGAGCTCCTACGAGCAGTACTTC. It is translated as CASVFTNGWSSYEQYF.

J is TRBJ1-3 and V is TRBV3-1 (or the pseudogene TRBV3-2); D may be TRBD1 (5 bases). Between the trimmed V and J ends, which lost 1 base and 0 bases, there was a span of 16 bases. This CDR3 region has 18 residues. In germline, CDR1 is LGHDT, CDR2 YNNKEL (reference sequence). The CDR3 loop is CASSQAAGGDYSGNTIYF. As DNA, the CDR3 is TGTGCCAGCAGCCAAGCCGCGGGGGGGGACTACTCTGGAAACACCATATATTTT.

This rearrangement joins TRBV5-1 to TRBJ2-3; 8 bases agree with TRBD2. Germline V lookup: CDR1 SGHRS, CDR2 YFSETQ. Trimming removed 1 base from V and 3 bases from J; junction bases left unmatched: 4. This CDR3 has 15 residues. As DNA, the CDR3 is TGCGCCAGCAGCTTGAATCGGGGGGGAACAGATACGCAGTATTTT. Its translation: CASSLNRGGTDTQYF.

CDR3 nucleotide sequence: TGTGCCAGTAGTGGGCAGTCTCGTCAGCCCCAGCATTTT. The encoded protein is CASSGQSRQPQHF. J is TRBJ1-5 and V is TRBV19; D unclear. Trimming removed 5 bases at V and 6 bases at J, with 11 bases between. The CDR3 extends over 13 amino acids. CDR1 and CDR2 (germline): LNHDA, SQIVND (reference sequence).

V is TRBV24-1 and J is TRBJ2-1; 7 bases align to TRBD1. CDR1 is KGHDR, CDR2 SFDVKD, per germline. J gave up 0 bases and V 3 bases, and 7 bases lay outside the gene matches. The CDR3 spans 17 residues. The CDR3 bases are TGTGCCACCAGTGATACTACAGGGGTGAGCTCCTACAATGAGCAGTTCTTC. Its protein product is CATSDTTGVSSYNEQFF.

The chain links TRBV4-1 to TRBJ2-5; 12 bases are shared with TRBD2. Germline CDR1 is MGHRA and CDR2 is YSYEKL. CDR3 length: 18 amino acids. V was clipped by 1 base and J by 0 bases; unmatched bases: 6. CDR3 sequence: CASSQGATSGGNQETQYF. The CDR3, as DNA: TGCGCCAGCAGCCAAGGTGCGACTAGCGGGGGCAACCAAGAGACCCAGTACTTC.

The V gene is TRBV28, the J gene TRBJ2-3; 9 bases map to TRBD1. There are 17 residues in the CDR3. Trimming at V came to 2 bases and at J to 3 bases, leaving 9 bases not matched to a gene. Germline assignment: CDR1 MDHEN and CDR2 SYDVKM. CDR3 residues: CASSLLGSTGGTDTQYF. Here the CDR3 DNA reads TGTGCCAGCAGTTTACTGGGATCGACAGGGGGTACAGATACGCAGTATTTT. The entire variable domain, with the rest obtained from reference TRBV28 and TRBJ2-3, is as follows: DVKVTQSSRYLVKRTGEKVFLECVQDMDHENMFWYRQDPGLGLRLIYFSYDVKMKEKGDIPEGYSVSREKKERFSLILESASTNQTSMYLCASSLLGSTGGTDTQYFGPGTRLTVL.